The next 32 T cell receptor beta chains were all read from a single sample in a study of CD8 T cells in ankylosing spondylitis. One entry per CDR3 protein, called by TCRdb with MiXCR from the 5' RACE reads. Among 150,000 to 250,000 distinct CDR3 sequences listed, about 13% were seen once. Material for sequencing was blood, either unsorted or a sorted T cell fraction (not recorded which). All receptors derive from a male donor with ankylosing spondylitis or in good health (not recorded which).

The chain joins TRBV5-6 to TRBJ1-2, with unresolved D. The CDR3 covers 14 residues. V was clipped by 1 base and J by 4 bases, with 11 bases between them. Germline V gene lookup returns CDR1 SGHDT and CDR2 YYEEEE. This CDR3 is CASSLNPAAYGYTF. The CDR3 DNA reads as TGTGCCAGCAGCTTGAATCCGGCTGCCTATGGCTACACCTTC. The entire variable domain, with the rest obtained from reference TRBV5-6 and TRBJ1-2, is as follows: DAGVTQSPTHLIKTRGQQVTLRCSPKSGHDTVSWYQQALGQGPQFIFQYYEEEERQRGNFPDRFSGHQFPNYSSELNVNALLLGDSALYLCASSLNPAAYGYTFGSGTRLTVV.

The J gene is TRBJ2-7, the V gene TRBV9; unclear D gene. The CDR3 extends over 15 amino acids. CDR1 is SGDLS and CDR2 is YYNGEE in the germline V gene. Trimming took 0 bases from V and 0 from J, leaving 10 bases between them. The CDR3 DNA is TGTGCCAGCAGCGTAGATTGGTTAAGCTCCTACGAGCAGTACTTC. Encoded protein: CASSVDWLSSYEQYF.

As to this clonotype: A junction boundary mismatches the germline segment, possibly from a read error. The genes are TRBV12-3 or TRBV12-4 and TRBJ2-5; 7 nucleotides align to TRBD2. This CDR3 spans 16 amino acids. CDR3 protein: CSSSLEGGRYQETQYF. As DNA, the CDR3 is TGTTCCAGCAGTTTAGAGGGAGGGCGGTACCAAGAGACCCAGTACTTC.

There are a few counts of this clonotype. The chain combines TRBV4-2 with TRBJ1-1; D is perhaps TRBD1 (6 bases). V gave up 1 base and J gave up 1 base, with 13 bases separating them. This CDR3 is 16 amino acids long. Germline V gene data show CDR1 as LGHNA and CDR2 as YNFKEQ. The CDR3 here is CASSQGAQGTNTEAFF. The DNA for the CDR3 is TGTGCCAGCAGCCAAGGGGCTCAGGGGACGAACACTGAAGCTTTCTTT.

The chain combines TRBV4-1 with TRBJ1-1; no definite D call. Germline CDR1 MGHRA, CDR2 YSYEKL. This CDR3 is built from 15 residues. V was trimmed by 0 bases and J by 1 base, leaving 9 bases between them. CDR3 in amino acids: CASSQEKAWNTEAFF. The CDR3 DNA reads TGCGCCAGCAGCCAAGAGAAGGCCTGGAACACTGAAGCTTTCTTT.

The chain employs TRBV12-3 or TRBV12-4 and TRBJ2-7; TRBD2 aligns across 10 bases. The junction had 3 bases not matched to a gene; V was cut back by 6 bases and J by 7 bases. CDR3 length: 12 residues. As DNA, the CDR3 is TGTGCCAGCAGACCGGGACTAGCGGAGCAGTACTTC. This gives the protein CASRPGLAEQYF.

This chain connects TRBV4-1 to TRBJ2-1; 11 positions match TRBD2. Germline V gene data show CDR1 as MGHRA and CDR2 as YSYEKL. The CDR3 consists of 18 residues. V trimming: 4 bases; J trimming: 1 base; junction bases outside the gene matches: 9. Here the CDR3 reads CASSRRQTSGKSYNEQFF. CDR3 coding DNA: TGCGCCAGCAGCCGGCGCCAGACTAGCGGGAAATCCTACAATGAGCAGTTCTTC.

This chain links TRBV6-1 with TRBJ1-2, with 11 bases fitting TRBD1. J was trimmed by 4 bases and V by 6 bases; bases with no gene match: 7. This CDR3 is 15 amino acids long. Germline assignment: CDR1 MNHNS and CDR2 SASEGT. The CDR3: CASRGQGALGYGYTF. The DNA of the CDR3 is TGTGCCAGCAGAGGACAGGGGGCTCTGGGCTATGGCTACACCTTC.

CDR3 residues: CASSAPLVSGEQYF. The CDR3 DNA sequence: TGTGCCAGCAGTGCCCCACTAGTGAGTGGCGAGCAGTACTTC. The chain has TRBV6-2 or TRBV6-3 and TRBJ2-7; a possible D gene is TRBD2 (5 bases). The CDR3 length is 14 residues. V was pared by 5 bases and J by 6 bases, with 17 bases between. CDR1 and CDR2 (germline): MNHEY, SVGEGT.

This chain joins TRBV15 and TRBJ2-7; the match to TRBD2 covers 8 bases. This CDR3 is 16 amino acids long. V lost 0 bases to trimming and J lost 3 bases; unmatched junction nucleotides: 7. CDR1 LNHNV and CDR2 YYDKDF come from the germline V gene (reference sequence). This chain's CDR3 is CATSRDREGNLYEQYF. The CDR3 nucleotides read TGTGCCACCAGCAGAGATCGGGAGGGGAACCTCTACGAGCAGTACTTC.

This clonotype has a handful of counts. The rearrangement uses TRBV4-2 and TRBJ2-7, with 7 bases matching TRBD1. The CDR3 contains 15 residues. Germline-derived CDR1 and CDR2 are LGHNA and YNFKEQ. J lost 4 bases, V lost 4 bases, and 10 bases had no gene match. CDR3: CASSREGDSFYEQYF. CDR3 nucleotide sequence: TGTGCCAGCAGCCGAGAAGGGGACAGTTTTTACGAGCAGTACTTC.

The sample holds many counts of this clonotype. The chain employs TRBV5-1 and TRBJ1-3, with D maybe TRBD1 (5 bases). Germline V gene data show CDR1 as SGHRS and CDR2 as YFSETQ. V shed 4 bases and J shed 2 bases, with 16 bases lying between them. CDR3 length: 16 residues. This CDR3 reads CASSPSRGIAGNTIYF. For the CDR3, the DNA is TGCGCCAGCAGCCCGAGTCGGGGGATCGCTGGAAACACCATATATTTT. Together with reference TRBV5-1 and TRBJ1-3, the CDR3 gives the full variable domain: KAGVTQTPRYLIKTRGQQVTLSCSPISGHRSVSWYQQTPGQGLQFLFEYFSETQRNKGNFPGRFSGRQFSNSRSEMNVSTLELGDSALYLCASSPSRGIAGNTIYFGEGSWLTVV.

This clonotype was seen only a few times. The chain links TRBV30 to TRBJ2-1, with D tentatively TRBD1 (6 bases). The V gene lost 4 bases and the J gene lost 8 bases, with 18 bases spanning the gap. CDR1 GTSNPN and CDR2 SVGIG come from the germline V gene (reference sequence). This CDR3 is built from 14 residues. This CDR3 is CAWKGGVGRDEQFF. The CDR3 nucleotides are TGTGCCTGGAAAGGGGGAGTCGGCCGCGATGAGCAGTTCTTC.

This clonotype has a count of ten or more. V is TRBV3-1 and J is TRBJ2-7, with 7 bases identical to TRBD1. V shed 2 bases, J shed 6 bases, and the junction held 4 bases outside the gene matches. The CDR3 consists of 13 residues. Germline CDR1 is LGHDT and CDR2 is YNNKEL (reference sequence). The DNA for the CDR3 is TGTGCCAGCAGCCAATCCGGGACAGCCGAGCAGTACTTC. Translated, it gives CASSQSGTAEQYF.

This chain links TRBV7-9 with TRBJ2-7; D possibly matches TRBD1 or TRBD2 (5 bases each). Per germline, CDR1 SEHNR and CDR2 FQNEAQ (reference sequence). This CDR3 is 13 amino acids long. Trimming took off 3 bases at V and 5 bases at J, with 11 bases between the two ends. The CDR3 loop is CASSFRDLDEQYF. In nucleotides, the CDR3 is TGTGCCAGCAGCTTCCGGGACCTCGACGAGCAGTACTTC.

This clonotype has ten or more counts. This chain links TRBV7-9 with TRBJ2-1; D unclear. Per the germline V gene, CDR1 is SEHNR and CDR2 is FQNEAQ (reference sequence). V lost 1 base to trimming and J lost 7 bases, with 8 bases between them. The CDR3 spans 13 residues. Here the CDR3 DNA reads TGTGCCAGCAGCTTAGGCTACCCGAATGAGCAGTTCTTC. Translated, it gives CASSLGYPNEQFF.

This clonotype was seen only a few times. V is TRBV5-1 and J is TRBJ2-1; 8 positions agree with TRBD1. CDR1 is SGHRS and CDR2 is YFSETQ in the germline V gene. The V segment lost 1 base and the J segment 3 bases; nucleotides outside the gene matches: 3. This CDR3 has 15 amino acids. For the CDR3, the DNA is TGCGCCAGCAGCTTGATAACAGGGGGCTACAATGAGCAGTTCTTC. Translated: CASSLITGGYNEQFF.

At least ten counts were recorded for this clonotype. The CDR3 DNA reads TGTGCCAGCAGCACGGGTGGGGGCACTGAAGCTTTCTTT. Amino acid sequence: CASSTGGGTEAFF. The genes are TRBV9 and TRBJ1-1; the D gene is possibly TRBD1 (5 bases). This CDR3 is 13 amino acids long. Deletions cut 4 bases from V and 4 bases from J, with 11 bases between. CDR1 is SGDLS, CDR2 YYNGEE, per germline.

This clonotype was observed many times. The rearrangement links TRBV4-1 to TRBJ2-3, with TRBD2 as a possible D gene (5 bases). This CDR3 region has 15 residues. V dropped 3 bases and J dropped 1 base, with 11 bases sitting between them. Germline CDR1 reads MGHRA; CDR2 reads YSYEKL. The CDR3, as DNA: TGCGCCAGCAGCCATAGTCCCGGGGGCACAGATACGCAGTATTTT. It encodes CASSHSPGGTDTQYF.

The chain joins TRBV5-1 to TRBJ1-2, with 9 bases that match TRBD1. CDR1 SGHRS and CDR2 YFSETQ come from the germline V gene. The V and J ends lost 5 bases and 6 bases, in that order; junction bases with no gene match: 8. The CDR3 runs to 14 residues. The CDR3 spells CASRPWTGEHGYTF. The CDR3 DNA reads TGCGCCAGCAGACCTTGGACAGGGGAGCATGGCTACACCTTC. The full variable domain, with the rest looked up from reference TRBV5-1 and TRBJ1-2, is KAGVTQTPRYLIKTRGQQVTLSCSPISGHRSVSWYQQTPGQGLQFLFEYFSETQRNKGNFPGRFSGRQFSNSRSEMNVSTLELGDSALYLCASRPWTGEHGYTFGSGTRLTVV.

The chain joins TRBV20-1 to TRBJ1-1; D is uncertain. Germline V gives CDR1 DFQATT, CDR2 SNEGSKA (reference sequence). V shed 0 bases and J shed 1 base, with 15 bases lying between them. The CDR3 covers 16 residues. The CDR3 nucleotides read TGCAGTGCTAGAGATCCGGGCTTGACAAAGAACACTGAAGCTTTCTTT. Translating it yields CSARDPGLTKNTEAFF.

The V and J genes are TRBV3-1 and TRBJ2-3; 8 bases are a match to TRBD2. Per the germline V gene, CDR1 is LGHDT and CDR2 is YNNKEL (reference sequence). After removal of 0 bases from V and 1 base from J, the junction contained 6 bases not matched to a gene. The CDR3 contains 17 residues. This CDR3 is CASSQDSGIWGTDTQYF. Written as DNA, the CDR3 is TGTGCCAGCAGCCAAGATAGCGGGATTTGGGGCACAGATACGCAGTATTTT.

This clonotype has a handful of counts. DNA of the CDR3: TGTGCCAGCATAGCGGGAGGGCGAGACAATGAGCAGTTCTTC. Amino acids: CASIAGGRDNEQFF. The chain carries TRBV5-5 and TRBJ2-1, with 11 nucleotides matching TRBD2. J gave up 5 bases and V 6 bases, and 4 bases lay outside the gene matches. Germline CDR1 and CDR2: SGHKS and YYEKEE (reference sequence). This CDR3 spans 14 amino acids.

The V and J genes are TRBV4-1 and TRBJ2-5; 7 bases line up with TRBD2. Germline V CDR1 and CDR2: MGHRA, YSYEKL. The trim removed 0 bases at V and 5 bases at J, leaving 3 bases unmatched. The CDR3 runs to 14 residues. CDR3 sequence reads: CASSQDPGGETQYF. DNA for the CDR3: TGCGCCAGCAGCCAAGATCCGGGAGGTGAGACCCAGTACTTC.

The genes are TRBV6-6 and TRBJ2-5, with D tentatively TRBD1 or TRBD2 (6 bases each). This CDR3 is 13 amino acids long. Germline V gene lookup returns CDR1 MNHNY and CDR2 SVGAGI (reference sequence). V was shortened by 6 bases and J by 4 bases, with 12 bases between the two germline ends. The CDR3 DNA reads TGTGCCAGCAGAATACAGGGACTAGAGACCCAGTACTTC. Its protein is CASRIQGLETQYF.

CDR3 bases: TGTGCCAGCAGCTTAGAGGGGCATTCACCCCTCCACTTT. Protein: CASSLEGHSPLHF. The V call is TRBV7-8, the J call TRBJ1-6; possibly TRBD1 for D (5 bases). CDR3 length: 13 amino acids. Trimming cost V 1 base and J 8 bases, with 6 bases left between them. CDR1 SGHVS and CDR2 FQNEAQ come from the germline V gene.

The chain is built from TRBV19 and TRBJ2-5; D remains unclear. The length of the CDR3 is 12 residues. Germline V gives CDR1 LNHDA, CDR2 SQIVND (reference sequence). V was trimmed by 7 bases and J by 5 bases, leaving 11 bases between them. CDR3: CASILTGETQYF. The DNA for the CDR3 is TGTGCCAGTATCCTTACTGGGGAGACCCAGTACTTC.

This clonotype appeared a few times. CDR3 loop: CASSLGTGVSYEQYF. DNA for the CDR3: TGTGCCAGCAGTCTGGGGACAGGGGTATCCTACGAGCAGTACTTC. V usage is TRBV7-9 and J usage is TRBJ2-7; TRBD1 matches 10 bases. CDR3 length equals 15 residues. The germline CDR1 and CDR2 sequences are SEHNR and FQNEAQ (reference sequence). V lost 6 bases to trimming and J lost 1 base; unmatched junction nucleotides: 6.

The V gene is TRBV3-1, the J gene TRBJ2-3, with 7 bases lining up with TRBD2. Germline-derived CDR1 and CDR2 are LGHDT and YNNKEL (reference sequence). V was pared by 5 bases and J by 2 bases, with 7 bases of the junction left unmatched. The CDR3 is 15 residues long. The CDR3 is CASSRTSGVTDTQYF. The CDR3 bases are TGTGCCAGCAGCAGGACGAGCGGGGTCACAGATACGCAGTATTTT.

This rearrangement joins TRBV4-1 to TRBJ2-3; the D is unclear. Trimming left V 0 bases short and J 2 bases short, with 15 bases between. This CDR3 contains 17 residues. Germline V gives CDR1 MGHRA, CDR2 YSYEKL. DNA of the CDR3: TGCGCCAGCAGCCAAGAGTTACCCGGACCGTTCACAGATACGCAGTATTTT. Residues: CASSQELPGPFTDTQYF.

V is TRBV7-8 and J is TRBJ1-4; 8 positions agree with TRBD1. The CDR3 has 14 residues. Germline loops: CDR1 SGHVS, CDR2 FQNEAQ. Germline trimming cut 5 bases from V and 6 bases from J; bases unmatched to any gene: 5. The CDR3, as DNA: TGTGCCAGCAGCCAACAGGGGGGTCATGAAAAACTGTTTTTT. Its translation is CASSQQGGHEKLFF.

This clonotype turned up a few times. The rearrangement links TRBV11-2 to TRBJ2-1; tentative D call: TRBD1 (6 bases). Germline V CDR1 and CDR2: SGHAT, FQNNGV. The germline V and J ends were trimmed by 0 bases and 4 bases, with 10 bases remaining between them. CDR3 length: 15 residues. CDR3 protein: CASSLEWTDYNEQFF. The CDR3, as DNA: TGTGCCAGCAGCTTAGAGTGGACAGATTACAATGAGCAGTTCTTC.